This T cell receptor (beta chain) was sequenced in a study of identical twins. TCRdb reprocessed the 5' RACE reads with MiXCR, giving one entry per CDR3 protein. The table records 400,000 to 550,000 distinct CDR3 sequences, 20% to 30% of them present only once. The junction had 6 bases not matched to a gene; V was cut back by 2 bases and J by 2 bases. CDR1 and CDR2 (germline): DFQATT, SNEGSKA (reference sequence). This CDR3 has 14 amino acids. A further study also used this sample, focusing on T cells expressing NK-cell markers.

This sequence joins TRBV20-1 and TRBJ2-7; 7 bases align to TRBD2. This TCR was recovered from a young woman in good health. The specimen was CD4+ T cells sorted from blood. The CDR3 coding sequence is TGCAGTGCTAGACGGGGCGGGAGTCCCTACGAGCAGTACTTC. Translating it yields CSARRGGSPYEQYF.